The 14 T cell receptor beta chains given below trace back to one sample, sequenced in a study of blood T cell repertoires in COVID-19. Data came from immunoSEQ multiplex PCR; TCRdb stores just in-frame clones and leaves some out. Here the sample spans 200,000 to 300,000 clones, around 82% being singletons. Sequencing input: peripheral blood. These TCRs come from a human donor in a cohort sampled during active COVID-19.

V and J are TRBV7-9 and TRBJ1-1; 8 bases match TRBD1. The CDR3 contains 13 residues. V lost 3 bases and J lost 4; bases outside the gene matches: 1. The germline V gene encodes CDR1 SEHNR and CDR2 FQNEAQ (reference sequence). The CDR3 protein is CASSLDRATEAFF. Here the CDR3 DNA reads TGTGCCAGCAGCTTGGACAGGGCCACTGAAGCTTTCTTT.

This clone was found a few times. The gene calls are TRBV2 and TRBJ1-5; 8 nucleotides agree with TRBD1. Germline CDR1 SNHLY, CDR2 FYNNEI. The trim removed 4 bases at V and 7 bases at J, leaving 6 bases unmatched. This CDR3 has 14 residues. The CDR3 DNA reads TGTGCCAGCAGTGTACAACAGGGGGGGCAGCCCCAGCATTTT. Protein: CASSVQQGGQPQHF.

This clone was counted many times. CDR3: CASRQTGNEAFF. For the CDR3, the DNA is TGTGCCAGCAGACAGACCGGGAATGAAGCTTTCTTT. The rearrangement links TRBV2 to TRBJ1-1; no firm D call. The CDR3 is 12 residues long. V was cut by 6 bases and J by 7 bases, with 12 bases left in between. Per germline, CDR1 SNHLY and CDR2 FYNNEI.

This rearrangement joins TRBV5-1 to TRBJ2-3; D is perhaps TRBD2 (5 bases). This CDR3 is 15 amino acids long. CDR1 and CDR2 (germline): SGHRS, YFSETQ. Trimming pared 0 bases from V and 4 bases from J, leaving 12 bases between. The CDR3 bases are TGCGCCAGCAGCTTGGGGACTCTAAGGGCAGATACGCAGTATTTT. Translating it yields CASSLGTLRADTQYF.

The CDR3: CASSLGGSPTIGDGYTF. The CDR3 nucleotides read TGTGCCAGCAGCTTAGGCGGGTCTCCAACCATTGGGGATGGCTACACCTTC. The chain uses TRBV11-2 and TRBJ1-2; D is ambiguous. Looked up from germline, CDR1 is SGHAT and CDR2 is FQNNGV. V lost 1 base and J lost 6, with 21 bases in between. This CDR3 has 17 residues. Looking up the rest from reference TRBV11-2 and TRBJ1-2 gives the full variable domain: EAGVAQSPRYKIIEKRQSVAFWCNPISGHATLYWYQQILGQGPKLLIQFQNNGVVDDSQLPKDRFSAERLKGVDSTLKIQPAKLEDSAVYLCASSLGGSPTIGDGYTFGSGTRLTVV.

The CDR3 sequence is CASSLVAGGRDTQYF. The CDR3 coding sequence is TGCGCCAGCAGCTTGGTAGCGGGGGGGCGAGATACGCAGTATTTT. The gene calls are TRBV5-1 and TRBJ2-3, with 11 bases aligning to TRBD2. The CDR3 consists of 15 residues. The V segment lost 0 bases and the J segment 5 bases; nucleotides outside the gene matches: 2. Germline V gene data show CDR1 as SGHRS and CDR2 as YFSETQ.

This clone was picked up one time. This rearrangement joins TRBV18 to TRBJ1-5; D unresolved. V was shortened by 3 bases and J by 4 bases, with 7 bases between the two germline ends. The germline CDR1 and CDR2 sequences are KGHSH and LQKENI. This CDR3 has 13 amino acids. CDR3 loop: CASSPGSNQPQHF. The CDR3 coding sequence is TGTGCCAGCTCACCCGGGTCTAATCAGCCCCAGCATTTT.

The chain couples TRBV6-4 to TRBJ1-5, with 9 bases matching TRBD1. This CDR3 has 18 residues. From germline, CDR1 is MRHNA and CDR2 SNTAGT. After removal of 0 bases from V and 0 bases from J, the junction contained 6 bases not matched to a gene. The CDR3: CASSDSGMGQGSNQPQHF. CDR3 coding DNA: TGTGCCAGCAGTGACTCGGGGATGGGACAGGGTAGCAATCAGCCCCAGCATTTT.

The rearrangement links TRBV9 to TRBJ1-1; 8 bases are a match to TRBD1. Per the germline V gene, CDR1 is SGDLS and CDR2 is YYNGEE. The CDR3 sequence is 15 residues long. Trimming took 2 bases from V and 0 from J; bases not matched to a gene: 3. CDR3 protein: CASSVTGGLNTEAFF. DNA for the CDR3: TGTGCCAGCAGCGTCACAGGGGGGCTGAACACTGAAGCTTTCTTT.

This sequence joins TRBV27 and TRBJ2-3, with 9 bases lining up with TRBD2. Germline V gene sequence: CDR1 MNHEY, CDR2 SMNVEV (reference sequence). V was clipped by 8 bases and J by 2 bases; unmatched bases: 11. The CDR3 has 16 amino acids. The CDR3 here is CASHTLAGLNTDTQYF. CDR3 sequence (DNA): TGTGCCAGCCACACCCTAGCGGGGCTAAACACAGATACGCAGTATTTT.

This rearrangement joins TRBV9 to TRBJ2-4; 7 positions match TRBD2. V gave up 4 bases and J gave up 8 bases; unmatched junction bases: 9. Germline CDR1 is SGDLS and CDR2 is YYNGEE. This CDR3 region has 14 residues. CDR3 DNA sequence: TGTGCCAGCAGCCCCCGACTAGCAAAAGACATTCAGTACTTC. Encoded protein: CASSPRLAKDIQYF.

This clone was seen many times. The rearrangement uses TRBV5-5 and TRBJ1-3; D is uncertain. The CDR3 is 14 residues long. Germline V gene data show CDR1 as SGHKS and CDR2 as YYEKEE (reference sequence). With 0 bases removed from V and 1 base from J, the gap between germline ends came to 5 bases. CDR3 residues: CASSLDPSGNTIYF. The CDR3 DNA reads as TGTGCCAGCAGCTTGGATCCTTCTGGAAACACCATATATTTT.

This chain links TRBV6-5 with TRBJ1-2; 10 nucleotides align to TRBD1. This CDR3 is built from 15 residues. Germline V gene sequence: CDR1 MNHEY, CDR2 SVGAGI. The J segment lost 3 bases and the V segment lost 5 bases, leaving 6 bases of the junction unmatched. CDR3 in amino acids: CASSLRTGGDYGYTF. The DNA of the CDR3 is TGTGCCAGCAGTCTACGGACAGGGGGAGACTATGGCTACACCTTC.

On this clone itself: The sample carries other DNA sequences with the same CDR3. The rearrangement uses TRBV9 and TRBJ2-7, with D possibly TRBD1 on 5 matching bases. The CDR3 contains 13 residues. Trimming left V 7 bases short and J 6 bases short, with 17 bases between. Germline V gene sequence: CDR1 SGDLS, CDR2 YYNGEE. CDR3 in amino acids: CASCCPSGREQYF. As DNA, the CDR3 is TGTGCCAGCTGTTGCCCATCAGGGCGCGAGCAGTACTTC.